What follows is one T cell receptor (beta chain) and its context. The data were obtained in a study of identifying expanded T cells in peripheral blood. The CDR3 sequence is 15 residues long. Germline loops: CDR1 MNHEY, CDR2 SVGAGI. V lost 7 bases and J 2 bases, leaving 17 bases between the germline ends. Profiled with immunoSEQ multiplex PCR; TCRdb holds only in-frame clones, not every one. The sample has fewer than 80,000 clones; around four fifths are singletons. The chain combines TRBV6-5 with TRBJ1-2; D is uncertain. Sequencing used blood. This clonotype was obtained from a person aged 18 to 70 in good health. In nucleotides, the CDR3 is TGTGCCAGCAAACCTCCGGGTGGTATGAACTATGGCTACACCTTC. Its translation is CASKPPGGMNYGYTF.